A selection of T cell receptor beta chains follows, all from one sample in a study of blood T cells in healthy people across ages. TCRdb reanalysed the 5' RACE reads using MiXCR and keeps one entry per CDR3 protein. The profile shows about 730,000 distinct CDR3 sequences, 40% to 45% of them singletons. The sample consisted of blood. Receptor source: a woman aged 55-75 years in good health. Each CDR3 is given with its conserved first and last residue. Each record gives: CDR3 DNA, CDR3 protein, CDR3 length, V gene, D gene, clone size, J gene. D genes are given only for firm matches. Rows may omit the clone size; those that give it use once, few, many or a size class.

cdr3_nt: TGTGCCAGCAGTTGGACGACAGGGCGGGGCTACACCTTC
cdr3_aa: CASSWTTGRGYTF
cdr3_length: 13
v_call: TRBV6-2/TRBV6-3
d_call: TRBD1
clone_size: many
j_call: TRBJ1-2

cdr3_nt: TGCAGTGCTCCGCCGCTGGGGGGTTATGAAGCTTTCTTT
cdr3_aa: CSAPPLGGYEAFF
cdr3_length: 13
v_call: TRBV20-1
d_call: .
clone_size: .
j_call: TRBJ1-1

cdr3_nt: TGTGCCAGCAGCAAAGCGGAGGCTGAGCAGTTCTTC
cdr3_aa: CASSKAEAEQFF
cdr3_length: 12
v_call: TRBV21-1
d_call: .
clone_size: .
j_call: TRBJ2-1

cdr3_nt: TGTGCCAGCAGCTTAGCGGAGGGATACACTGAAGCTTTCTTT
cdr3_aa: CASSLAEGYTEAFF
cdr3_length: 14
v_call: TRBV7-8
d_call: .
clone_size: .
j_call: TRBJ1-1

cdr3_nt: TGTGCCATCAGTGAGCGGGCAGGAGGGAACACTGAAGCTTTCTTT
cdr3_aa: CAISERAGGNTEAFF
cdr3_length: 15
v_call: TRBV10-3
d_call: .
clone_size: .
j_call: TRBJ1-1

cdr3_nt: TGTGCCAGCAGCCAATATAGACGCACTCAAGAGACCCAGTACTTC
cdr3_aa: CASSQYRRTQETQYF
cdr3_length: 15
v_call: TRBV14
d_call: .
clone_size: few
j_call: TRBJ2-5

cdr3_nt: TGTGCCACCAGTGTTCGGGGAAACAATGAGCAGTTCTTC
cdr3_aa: CATSVRGNNEQFF
cdr3_length: 13
v_call: TRBV24-1
d_call: .
clone_size: few
j_call: TRBJ2-1

cdr3_nt: TGTGCCAGCGGAGACCCACACCTCTATGGCTACACCTTC
cdr3_aa: CASGDPHLYGYTF
cdr3_length: 13
v_call: TRBV25-1
d_call: .
clone_size: .
j_call: TRBJ1-2

cdr3_nt: TGTGCCAGCAGCTTCTCAATTCTTAATGAGCAGTTCTTC
cdr3_aa: CASSFSILNEQFF
cdr3_length: 13
v_call: TRBV7-2
d_call: .
clone_size: .
j_call: TRBJ2-1

cdr3_nt: TGTGCCAGCAGCTTAGGCTTTCCGACTAGCGGGCCCTCCTACGAGCAGTACTTC
cdr3_aa: CASSLGFPTSGPSYEQYF
cdr3_length: 18
v_call: TRBV13
d_call: TRBD2
clone_size: .
j_call: TRBJ2-7

cdr3_nt: TGCGCCAGCAGCTTGGACCCCTCATCGGGCGAGCAGTACTTC
cdr3_aa: CASSLDPSSGEQYF
cdr3_length: 14
v_call: TRBV5-1
d_call: .
clone_size: few
j_call: TRBJ2-7

cdr3_nt: TGCAGTGCTAGAGATCTGGGCACCGTCGAGCAGTACTTC
cdr3_aa: CSARDLGTVEQYF
cdr3_length: 13
v_call: TRBV20-1
d_call: .
clone_size: few
j_call: TRBJ2-7

cdr3_nt: TGTGCCAGCAGTGTGGGACCGACATCCTACGGGCAGTACTTC
cdr3_aa: CASSVGPTSYGQYF
cdr3_length: 14
v_call: TRBV12-3/TRBV12-4
d_call: .
clone_size: once
j_call: TRBJ2-7

cdr3_nt: TGTGCCATCAAACTCGGCGACTTAAGCTCCTACAATGAGCAGTACTTC
cdr3_aa: CAIKLGDLSSYNEQYF
cdr3_length: 16
v_call: TRBV12-3/TRBV12-4
d_call: .
clone_size: .
j_call: TRBJ2-7

cdr3_nt: TGCAGTGCTAGAGACGCCGGGGGCGGTGACACTGAAGCTTTCTTT
cdr3_aa: CSARDAGGGDTEAFF
cdr3_length: 15
v_call: TRBV20-1
d_call: .
clone_size: .
j_call: TRBJ1-1

cdr3_nt: TGTGCCAGCAGCCCACTATTAGACAGGACCTACGAGCAGTACTTC
cdr3_aa: CASSPLLDRTYEQYF
cdr3_length: 15
v_call: TRBV13
d_call: .
clone_size: .
j_call: TRBJ2-7

cdr3_nt: TGTGCCAGCAGTCTCCGGACAGGGCAGAACACTGAAGCTTTCTTT
cdr3_aa: CASSLRTGQNTEAFF
cdr3_length: 15
v_call: TRBV6-5
d_call: TRBD1
clone_size: .
j_call: TRBJ1-1

cdr3_nt: TGTGCCAGCAGTTACCAGACGGGCCTTCCCGCCGAGCAGTACTTC
cdr3_aa: CASSYQTGLPAEQYF
cdr3_length: 15
v_call: TRBV6-5
d_call: .
clone_size: few
j_call: TRBJ2-7

cdr3_nt: TGTGCCAGCAGTTCGGGACTAGCGGGAATCTACGAGCAGTACTTC
cdr3_aa: CASSSGLAGIYEQYF
cdr3_length: 15
v_call: TRBV25-1
d_call: TRBD2
clone_size: few
j_call: TRBJ2-7

cdr3_nt: TGTGCCAGCGCGGGATTGAACACTGAAGCTTTCTTT
cdr3_aa: CASAGLNTEAFF
cdr3_length: 12
v_call: TRBV6-1
d_call: .
clone_size: .
j_call: TRBJ1-1

cdr3_nt: TGTGCCAGCAGTGAAGGGGCCTCGGGAGCCAGAGGGCCGGAGACCCAGTACTTC
cdr3_aa: CASSEGASGARGPETQYF
cdr3_length: 18
v_call: TRBV6-1
d_call: .
clone_size: .
j_call: TRBJ2-5

cdr3_nt: TGCAGTGCTAGAAGCGGGGGGGCCAACAATGAGCAGTTCTTC
cdr3_aa: CSARSGGANNEQFF
cdr3_length: 14
v_call: TRBV20-1
d_call: TRBD2
clone_size: .
j_call: TRBJ2-1

cdr3_nt: TGCAGTGCTATGTCGCCCGGTGAAAAACTGTTTTTT
cdr3_aa: CSAMSPGEKLFF
cdr3_length: 12
v_call: TRBV20-1
d_call: .
clone_size: .
j_call: TRBJ1-4

cdr3_nt: TGCAGTGCGGGGATTGGACTAGCGGAATACAATGAGCAGTTCTTC
cdr3_aa: CSAGIGLAEYNEQFF
cdr3_length: 15
v_call: TRBV20-1
d_call: TRBD2
clone_size: few
j_call: TRBJ2-1

cdr3_nt: TGTGCCAGCAGCCAAGAGTGGCTAGCGGGAGTACCAGGGAATGAGCAGTTCTTC
cdr3_aa: CASSQEWLAGVPGNEQFF
cdr3_length: 18
v_call: TRBV4-2
d_call: TRBD2
clone_size: few
j_call: TRBJ2-1

cdr3_nt: TGTGCCATCAGTCGGAGCACAGATACGCAGTATTTT
cdr3_aa: CAISRSTDTQYF
cdr3_length: 12
v_call: TRBV10-3
d_call: .
clone_size: .
j_call: TRBJ2-3

cdr3_nt: TGCGCCAGCAGCTTGGCAGGACAGGGACAGAACGGCTACACCTTC
cdr3_aa: CASSLAGQGQNGYTF
cdr3_length: 15
v_call: TRBV5-1
d_call: TRBD1
clone_size: .
j_call: TRBJ1-2

cdr3_nt: TGCAGTGCGTTGGGGGCGGCCTATGGCTACACCTTC
cdr3_aa: CSALGAAYGYTF
cdr3_length: 12
v_call: TRBV20-1
d_call: .
clone_size: once
j_call: TRBJ1-2

cdr3_nt: TGTGCCAGCAGCGTCCCTCGGACGAACACAGATACGCAGTATTTT
cdr3_aa: CASSVPRTNTDTQYF
cdr3_length: 15
v_call: TRBV11-2
d_call: .
clone_size: .
j_call: TRBJ2-3

cdr3_nt: TGTGCCAGCAGCAAACAGGGGGCCGACACTGAAGCTTTCTTT
cdr3_aa: CASSKQGADTEAFF
cdr3_length: 14
v_call: TRBV5-6
d_call: TRBD1
clone_size: .
j_call: TRBJ1-1

cdr3_nt: TGTGCCATCAGTGCGGACATGGGTATGGGCACAGATACGCAGTATTTT
cdr3_aa: CAISADMGMGTDTQYF
cdr3_length: 16
v_call: TRBV10-3
d_call: .
clone_size: .
j_call: TRBJ2-3

cdr3_nt: TGTGCCAGCAGTTATCAGCGGGAGAGGCAGTTCTTC
cdr3_aa: CASSYQRERQFF
cdr3_length: 12
v_call: TRBV6-2/TRBV6-3
d_call: TRBD2
clone_size: many
j_call: TRBJ2-1

cdr3_nt: TGCAGTGCTAAACGTACCAGGGGGGGAGAGACCCAGTACTTC
cdr3_aa: CSAKRTRGGETQYF
cdr3_length: 14
v_call: TRBV20-1
d_call: .
clone_size: .
j_call: TRBJ2-5

cdr3_nt: TGCAGCGTTGAAGACCAGGGATCGGGAGGGCAAGAGACCCAGTACTTC
cdr3_aa: CSVEDQGSGGQETQYF
cdr3_length: 16
v_call: TRBV29-1
d_call: TRBD2
clone_size: .
j_call: TRBJ2-5

cdr3_nt: TGTGCCAGCAGCTTCCGGCTAGCGGGGATCCAAGAGACCCAGTACTTC
cdr3_aa: CASSFRLAGIQETQYF
cdr3_length: 16
v_call: TRBV11-2
d_call: TRBD2
clone_size: .
j_call: TRBJ2-5

cdr3_nt: TGTGCCAGCAGCTCCACAGGCGAGCAGATAACGCAGTATTTT
cdr3_aa: CASSSTGEQITQYF
cdr3_length: 14
v_call: TRBV7-2
d_call: .
clone_size: .
j_call: TRBJ2-3

cdr3_nt: TGTGCCAGCAATTGGAATACAGGTCCCTATGGCTACACCTTC
cdr3_aa: CASNWNTGPYGYTF
cdr3_length: 14
v_call: TRBV12-3/TRBV12-4
d_call: .
clone_size: few
j_call: TRBJ1-2

cdr3_nt: TGCAGTGCTAGGGTGTGGACAGGGGTAGAGACCCAGTACTTC
cdr3_aa: CSARVWTGVETQYF
cdr3_length: 14
v_call: TRBV20-1
d_call: TRBD1
clone_size: few
j_call: TRBJ2-5

cdr3_nt: TGTGCCAGCAGTTCTACTAGCGGGAGGGCCTACAATGAGCAGTTCTTC
cdr3_aa: CASSSTSGRAYNEQFF
cdr3_length: 16
v_call: TRBV12-3/TRBV12-4
d_call: TRBD2
clone_size: .
j_call: TRBJ2-1

cdr3_nt: TGTGCCAGCAGCTTGATGCAGGGTACTGAAAAACTGTTTTTT
cdr3_aa: CASSLMQGTEKLFF
cdr3_length: 14
v_call: TRBV7-9
d_call: .
clone_size: .
j_call: TRBJ1-4

cdr3_nt: TGTGCCAGCAGACGGACAGGGGACGATGGCTACACCTTC
cdr3_aa: CASRRTGDDGYTF
cdr3_length: 13
v_call: TRBV27
d_call: TRBD1
clone_size: few
j_call: TRBJ1-2

cdr3_nt: TGTGCCAGCAGTTTTGGGACTAGCGGGATGGAAGAGCAGTACTTC
cdr3_aa: CASSFGTSGMEEQYF
cdr3_length: 15
v_call: TRBV6-5
d_call: TRBD2
clone_size: .
j_call: TRBJ2-5

cdr3_nt: TGTGCCAGCAGACCCGATCTAGCGGGAGGAACAGATACGCAGTATTTT
cdr3_aa: CASRPDLAGGTDTQYF
cdr3_length: 16
v_call: TRBV28
d_call: TRBD2
clone_size: once
j_call: TRBJ2-3